This entry lists 21 T cell receptor beta chains sequenced from one sample in a study of T cell repertoires in cytomegalovirus infection. These TCRs' antigens remain unknown. MiXCR was run by TCRdb on the reads, yielding one entry per CDR3 protein. The sample has some 800,000 distinct CDR3 sequences, roughly 29% seen once; the top ten hold about an eighth. The input for sequencing was cultured CD8+ T cells from PBMCs, taken from culture after CMV antigen stimulation. Receptor source: a human donor in good health (CMV status not recorded). Some clones in this sample may be carry-over from other donors' samples.

This clonotype was found a few times. The chain joins TRBV5-4 to TRBJ1-2, with TRBD1 matching over 12 bases. Germline V gives CDR1 SGHNT, CDR2 YYREEE (reference sequence). The CDR3 loop spans 14 amino acids. The V gene end was trimmed by 4 bases and the J gene end by 6 bases; junction bases not matched to a gene: 4. In nucleotides, the CDR3 is TGTGCCAGCAGCCTGGGACAGGGGGCGGATGGCTACACCTTC. This codes for CASSLGQGADGYTF.

This clonotype was counted ten times or more. The V gene is TRBV12-3 or TRBV12-4, the J gene TRBJ2-1, with D perhaps being TRBD1 or TRBD2 (6 bases each). CDR3 length equals 13 residues. The V end lost 5 bases, the J end lost 12 bases, and 17 bases lay between the germline ends. The CDR3 loop reads CASSLPGAAGQFF. The CDR3 DNA sequence: TGTGCCAGCAGTCTCCCGGGGGCTGCTGGGCAGTTCTTC.

The rearrangement links TRBV19 to TRBJ1-1; D is undetermined. The ends were cut back, 3 bases at V and 7 bases at J, with 9 bases in the middle. Germline CDR1 reads LNHDA; CDR2 reads SQIVND (reference sequence). The CDR3 is made up of 12 amino acids. CDR3: CASSIGRIEAFF. The CDR3 region has the DNA TGTGCCAGTAGTATCGGGAGAATTGAAGCTTTCTTT.

This sequence joins TRBV7-9 and TRBJ2-1; tentatively, D is TRBD1 or TRBD2 (5 bases each). The CDR3 runs 12 residues. Germline V gene sequence: CDR1 SEHNR, CDR2 FQNEAQ (reference sequence). V was cut by 9 bases and J by 7 bases, with 13 bases left in between. CDR3 protein: CASRGDLNEQFF. The CDR3, as DNA: TGTGCCAGTAGAGGGGATCTGAATGAGCAGTTCTTC.

This clonotype has a count of ten or more. This chain connects TRBV15 to TRBJ1-5; the D is unclear. Trimming stripped 1 base from V and 9 bases from J, with 16 bases between. Germline V gene lookup returns CDR1 LNHNV and CDR2 YYDKDF (reference sequence). The CDR3 runs to 15 residues. The CDR3 bases are TGTGCCACCAGCAGAGCAAGCACCCGCGGCTCGCCCCAGCATTTT. Protein: CATSRASTRGSPQHF.

This clonotype showed up many times. V and J are TRBV7-8 and TRBJ1-6; D gene ambiguous. The CDR3 has 16 amino acids. Germline lookup yields CDR1 SGHVS and CDR2 FQNEAQ. V was trimmed by 1 base and J by 1 base, leaving 8 bases between them. CDR3 coding DNA: TGTGCCAGCAGCTTAGGATGGGTTTCCTATAATTCACCCCTCCACTTT. This gives the protein CASSLGWVSYNSPLHF.

This clonotype was recorded a few times. The chain is built from TRBV6-5 and TRBJ1-2; tentatively, D is TRBD1 (6 bases). Trimming took off 7 bases at V and 4 bases at J, with 13 bases between the two ends. Germline loops: CDR1 MNHEY, CDR2 SVGAGI. The CDR3 has 13 residues. The CDR3 DNA reads as TGTGCCAGCAACTCCGGGGGCCTCTATGGCTACACCTTC. Amino acid sequence: CASNSGGLYGYTF.

This clonotype turned up a few times. The rearrangement links TRBV7-7 to TRBJ2-1, with 7 bases fitting TRBD1. Per the germline V gene, CDR1 is SSHAT and CDR2 is FNYEAQ (reference sequence). CDR3 length: 14 residues. Unmatched junction bases numbered 1, after V lost 1 base and J lost 4 bases. CDR3 bases: TGTGCCAGCAGCTTAGAACAGGGGTACAATGAGCAGTTCTTC. Protein: CASSLEQGYNEQFF.

This clonotype was detected many times. The chain recombines TRBV6-5 with TRBJ1-2, with D uncertain. The CDR3 consists of 15 residues. Germline loops: CDR1 MNHEY, CDR2 SVGAGI. The ends were cut back, 0 bases at V and 0 bases at J, with 8 bases in the middle. CDR3 bases: TGTGCCAGCAGTTACTCTGCGGCTACTAACTATGGCTACACCTTC. Protein sequence: CASSYSAATNYGYTF.

For this clonotype: Germline is not matched at one junction end, which may reflect a read error. This chain uses TRBV12-3 or TRBV12-4 with TRBJ1-2; unclear D gene. This CDR3 contains 13 residues. This chain's CDR3 is CASSFTSSYGYNF. Written as DNA, the CDR3 is TGTGCCAGCAGTTTTACGTCGAGCTATGGCTACAACTTC.

This clonotype appeared a few times. Written as DNA, the CDR3 is TGCGCCAGCAGACTGCGACTAGCGGTCTACAATGAGCAGTTCTTC. It yields the protein CASRLRLAVYNEQFF. The chain uses TRBV5-1 and TRBJ2-1, with 9 bases identical to TRBD2. This CDR3 region has 15 residues. J gave up 3 bases and V 5 bases, and 6 bases lay outside the gene matches. CDR1 SGHRS and CDR2 YFSETQ come from the germline V gene.

The rearrangement links TRBV2 to TRBJ1-4; D not resolved. The length of the CDR3 is 12 residues. Trimming took off 3 bases at V and 5 bases at J, with 4 bases between the two ends. Germline V gives CDR1 SNHLY, CDR2 FYNNEI. In nucleotides, the CDR3 is TGTGCCAGCAGTGAGGAAAATGAAAAACTGTTTTTT. It encodes CASSEENEKLFF.

V is TRBV7-3 and J is TRBJ1-2, with D possibly TRBD1 on 5 matching bases. Deletions cut 2 bases from V and 3 bases from J, with 13 bases between. The germline gives CDR1 SGHTA, CDR2 FQGTGA. This CDR3 spans 15 amino acids. CDR3 bases: TGTGCCAGCAGCTTACTCGATCAGGGAGACTATGGCTACACCTTC. It encodes CASSLLDQGDYGYTF.

The V gene is TRBV20-1, the J gene TRBJ2-1; D is possibly TRBD1 (5 bases). This CDR3 contains 10 residues. CDR1 and CDR2 (germline): DFQATT, SNEGSKA (reference sequence). V was shortened by 5 bases and J by 10 bases, with 9 bases between the two germline ends. Here the CDR3 reads CSAYYREQFF. The CDR3 DNA follows: TGCAGTGCTTATTACAGGGAGCAGTTCTTC.

As regards this clonotype: A read error may explain this, as a much larger clone is one base away. The chain links TRBV7-2 to TRBJ1-2; TRBD1 agrees at 8 bases. Germline V CDR1 and CDR2: SGHTA, FQGNSA. This CDR3 is 15 amino acids long. With V trimmed by 4 bases and J by 8 bases, 12 bases remained unmatched. The DNA for the CDR3 is TGTGCCAGCAGCTACGCCTCCTCAGGGGGCGAAGGCTACACCTTC. Encoded protein: CASSYASSGGEGYTF.

This clonotype was seen a few times. The chain joins TRBV5-4 to TRBJ1-1, with a weak D call TRBD1 (5 bases). This CDR3 spans 15 amino acids. Germline V CDR1 and CDR2: SGHNT, YYREEE (reference sequence). Trimming shortened V by 4 bases and J by 2 bases, and 15 bases separated the two germline ends. CDR3: CASSPGVGANTEAFF. CDR3 DNA: TGTGCCAGCAGCCCGGGGGTCGGGGCAAACACTGAAGCTTTCTTT.

The chain joins TRBV7-9 to TRBJ1-6, with TRBD1 matching over 9 bases. The CDR3 runs to 14 residues. CDR1 is SEHNR and CDR2 is FQNEAQ in the germline V gene (reference sequence). The trim removed 5 bases at V and 7 bases at J, leaving 3 bases unmatched. In nucleotides, the CDR3 is TGTGCCAGCAGCCGACAGGGGGGAAATTCACCCCTCCACTTT. Protein sequence: CASSRQGGNSPLHF.

Only a few counts were recorded for this clonotype. V is TRBV7-6 and J is TRBJ2-5; D uncertain. V was pared by 5 bases and J by 4 bases, with 8 bases between. Looked up from germline, CDR1 is SGHVS and CDR2 is FNYEAQ. The CDR3 totals 12 residues. The CDR3 is CASSRRRETQYF. CDR3 DNA sequence: TGTGCCAGCAGCCGCCGGCGAGAGACCCAGTACTTC.

V usage is TRBV7-6 and J usage is TRBJ2-1, with D tentatively TRBD1 (6 bases). The CDR3 runs 17 residues. V gave up 10 bases and J gave up 4 bases, with 26 bases separating them. Per the germline V gene, CDR1 is SGHVS and CDR2 is FNYEAQ. The CDR3 coding sequence is TGTGCCATCCAGCCCTACCCCCCAGGGGTCGAGTACAATGAGCAGTTCTTC. Translating it yields CAIQPYPPGVEYNEQFF.

The rearrangement uses TRBV19 and TRBJ2-7, with a weak D call TRBD2 (6 bases). The CDR3 totals 17 residues. Germline-derived CDR1 and CDR2 are LNHDA and SQIVND (reference sequence). V was shortened by 5 bases and J by 0 bases, with 20 bases between the two germline ends. The CDR3 is CASSPWRERTSSYEQYF. The CDR3, as DNA: TGTGCCAGTAGTCCCTGGAGGGAGCGCACGAGCTCCTACGAGCAGTACTTC.

The CDR3 loop is CASSLAIERGGFGDTQYF. The DNA for the CDR3 is TGTGCCAGCAGCTTAGCGATTGAGCGGGGGGGCTTCGGAGATACGCAGTATTTT. The gene calls are TRBV7-9 and TRBJ2-3, with 10 bases matching TRBD2. V dropped 0 bases and J dropped 5; count of bases not matched to a gene: 11. Germline V gives CDR1 SEHNR, CDR2 FQNEAQ (reference sequence). The CDR3 length is 18 residues.